This T cell receptor (beta chain) appears in the sequencing data of a study of blood T cell repertoires in COVID-19. About the research overall: Samples representing acute and convalescent COVID-19 were sourced from the United States, Italy and Spain. Sources were T cells, B-cell-depleted T cells, or PBMCs; the material itself was cDNA or gDNA.

Per the authors' pipeline: Researchers report that nucleated cell counts were estimated from reference gene primer amplification. TCRdb's table, derived via immunoSEQ multiplex PCR, lists solely in-frame clones and lacks some. D and trimming were read from the DNA, whereas the V and J calls and clone size are those reported in that table. The sample contains roughly 250,000 clones, over 80% of which appear only once. V shed 6 bases and J shed 3 bases, with 18 bases lying between them. CDR1 and CDR2 from the germline V gene are MNHEY and SMNVEV (reference sequence). The CDR3 is made up of 15 amino acids. Recruits, aged roughly 18 to 89 years, lived in around 24 US areas.

This TCR derives from a woman aged 25 to 39 with acute COVID-19. Sample: PBMCs or T cells enriched from blood (not recorded which). The chain carries TRBV27 and TRBJ2-7; D unresolved. CDR3 sequence: CASSLTLLTGYEQYF. As DNA, the CDR3 is TGTGCCAGCAGCCTGACTCTATTAACGGGCTACGAGCAGTACTTC.